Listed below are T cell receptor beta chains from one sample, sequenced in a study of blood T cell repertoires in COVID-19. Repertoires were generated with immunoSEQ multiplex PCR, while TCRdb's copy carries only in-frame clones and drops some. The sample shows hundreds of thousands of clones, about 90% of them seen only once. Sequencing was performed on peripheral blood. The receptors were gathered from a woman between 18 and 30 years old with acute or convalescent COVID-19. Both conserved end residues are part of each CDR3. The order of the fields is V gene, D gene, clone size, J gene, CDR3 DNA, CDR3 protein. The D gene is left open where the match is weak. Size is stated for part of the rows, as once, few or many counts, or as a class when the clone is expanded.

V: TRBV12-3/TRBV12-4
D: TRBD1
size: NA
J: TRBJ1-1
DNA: TGTGCCAGCAGTTTATCGACAGGGTATGAAGCTTTCTTT
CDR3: CASSLSTGYEAFF

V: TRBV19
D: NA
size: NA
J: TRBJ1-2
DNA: TGTGCCAGTAGTATGGGGCAGAACTATGGCTACACCTTC
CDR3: CASSMGQNYGYTF

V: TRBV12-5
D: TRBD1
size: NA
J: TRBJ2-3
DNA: TGTGCTAGTGGTTGGACAGGGAGTGATACGCAGTATTTT
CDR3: CASGWTGSDTQYF

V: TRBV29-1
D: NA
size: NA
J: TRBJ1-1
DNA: TGCAGCGTTGTCAGGGGTGAAGCTTTCTTT
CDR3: CSVVRGEAFF

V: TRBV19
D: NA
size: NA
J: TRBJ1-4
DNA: TGTGCCAGTAGTATATGGGGGCCTGGGACTAATGAAAAACTGTTTTTT
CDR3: CASSIWGPGTNEKLFF

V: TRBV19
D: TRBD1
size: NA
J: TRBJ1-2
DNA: TGTGCCAGTACCTTGACAGGGGTGGGTTCCTATGGCTACACCTTC
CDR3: CASTLTGVGSYGYTF

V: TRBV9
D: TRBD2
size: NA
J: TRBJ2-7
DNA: TGTGCCAGCAGCGTAGCATCGGGGGGGGCGGAGCAGTACTTC
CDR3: CASSVASGGAEQYF

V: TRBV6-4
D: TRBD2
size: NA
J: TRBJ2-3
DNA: TGTGCCAGCAGTGATGGCGGGGGGGCCACGGATACGCAGTATTTT
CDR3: CASSDGGGATDTQYF

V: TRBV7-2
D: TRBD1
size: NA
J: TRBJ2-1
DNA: TGTGCCAGCAGCTACCAGACAGGGACCTACAATGAGCAGTTCTTC
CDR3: CASSYQTGTYNEQFF

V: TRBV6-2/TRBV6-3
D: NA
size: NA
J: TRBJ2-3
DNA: TGTGCCAGCAGTCCCCGGCTAGAGAGGATAGATACGCAGTATTTT
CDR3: CASSPRLERIDTQYF

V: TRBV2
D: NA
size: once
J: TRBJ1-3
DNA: TGTGCCAGCACGGCAGGCTTCTCTGGAAACACCATATATTTT
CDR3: CASTAGFSGNTIYF

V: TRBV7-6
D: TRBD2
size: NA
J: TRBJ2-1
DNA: TGTGCCAGCAGCTTATGGGGGGAGGGTTTTAATGAGCAGTTCTTC
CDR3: CASSLWGEGFNEQFF

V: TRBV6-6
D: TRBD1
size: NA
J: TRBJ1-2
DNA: TGTGCCAGCAGCCGGGGACAGGGGGCGTATGGCTACACCTTC
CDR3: CASSRGQGAYGYTF

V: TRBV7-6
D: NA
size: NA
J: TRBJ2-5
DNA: TGTGCCAGCAGCTTAGACCCCGGCGAGCGGCAGGTCCAAGAGACCCAGTACTTC
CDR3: CASSLDPGERQVQETQYF

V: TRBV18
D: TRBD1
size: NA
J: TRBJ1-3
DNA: TGTGCCAGCTCGATGGGACAGATCTCTGGAAACACCATATATTTT
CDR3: CASSMGQISGNTIYF

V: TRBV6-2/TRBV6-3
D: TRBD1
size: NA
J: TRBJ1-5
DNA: TGTGCCAGCAGCTTGGACAGGGGCGGCAATCAGCCCCAGCATTTT
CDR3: CASSLDRGGNQPQHF

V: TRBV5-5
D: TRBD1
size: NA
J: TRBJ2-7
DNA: TGTGCCAGCAGCTTGGCACCCGGGACAGGGGGCGTGGAGCAGTACTTC
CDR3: CASSLAPGTGGVEQYF

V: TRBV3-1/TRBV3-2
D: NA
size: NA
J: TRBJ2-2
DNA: TGTGCCAGCAGCCCTGGATCAGCGGACACCGGGGAGCTGTTTTTT
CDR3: CASSPGSADTGELFF

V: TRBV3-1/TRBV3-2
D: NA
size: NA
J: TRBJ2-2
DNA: TGTGCCAGCAGCCCTTCACGCGGGGGCAAGAACACCGGGGAGCTGTTTTTT
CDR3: CASSPSRGGKNTGELFF

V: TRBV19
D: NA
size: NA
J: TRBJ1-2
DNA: TGTGCCAGTAGGACAGCACACTATGGCTACACCTTC
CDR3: CASRTAHYGYTF

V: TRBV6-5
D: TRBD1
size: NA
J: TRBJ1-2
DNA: TGTGCCAGCAGCCCAGAGCCAGGGGGCCATGGCTACACCTTC
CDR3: CASSPEPGGHGYTF

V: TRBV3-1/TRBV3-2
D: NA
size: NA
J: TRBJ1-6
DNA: TGTGCCAGCAGCCAAGAGGGGGGGTCATATTCACCCCTCCACTTT
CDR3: CASSQEGGSYSPLHF

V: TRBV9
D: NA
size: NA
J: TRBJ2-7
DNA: TGTGCCAGCAGCGTAGCCACCGGGACAAGCTACGAGCAGTACTTC
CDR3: CASSVATGTSYEQYF

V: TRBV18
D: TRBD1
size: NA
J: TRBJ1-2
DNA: TGTGCCAGCTCACCACGTCGGGGACAGCTAAACTATGGCTACACCTTC
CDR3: CASSPRRGQLNYGYTF

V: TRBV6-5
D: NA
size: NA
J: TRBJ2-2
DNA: TGTGCCAGCAGACACGACAGTCGGACCGGGGAGCTGTTTTTT
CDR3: CASRHDSRTGELFF

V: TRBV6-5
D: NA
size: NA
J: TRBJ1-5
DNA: TGTGCCAGCAGTTACGCGGGCATGTCGAATCAGCCCCAGCATTTT
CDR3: CASSYAGMSNQPQHF

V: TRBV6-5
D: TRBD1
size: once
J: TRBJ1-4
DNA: TGTGCCAGCAGGGCGGGCAGGGGGGTTGAAAAACTGTTTTTT
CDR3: CASRAGRGVEKLFF

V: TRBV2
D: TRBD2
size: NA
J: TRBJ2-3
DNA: TGTGCCAGCAGCGGAGGGCGGGGGAGCACAGATACGCAGTATTTT
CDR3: CASSGGRGSTDTQYF

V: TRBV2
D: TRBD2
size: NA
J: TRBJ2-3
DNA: TGTGCCAGCAGTGAAGGGCGGGGGGGCGCCACTGCAGATACGCAGTATTTT
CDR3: CASSEGRGGATADTQYF

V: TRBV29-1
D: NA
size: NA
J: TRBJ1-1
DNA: TGCAGCACCCAAGTACAGGGAAGGGTGAACACTGAAGCTTTCTTT
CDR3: CSTQVQGRVNTEAFF

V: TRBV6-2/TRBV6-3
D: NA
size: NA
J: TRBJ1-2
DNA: TGTGCCAGCAGTCCGGACTCCTATGGCTACACCTTC
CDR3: CASSPDSYGYTF

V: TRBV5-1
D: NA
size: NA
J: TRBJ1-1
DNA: TGCGCCAGCAGCTTACAGCAGAACACTGAAGCTTTCTTT
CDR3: CASSLQQNTEAFF

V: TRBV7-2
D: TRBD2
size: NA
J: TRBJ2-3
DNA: TGTGCCAGCAGCCCCCGAACTAGCGGCAGGGTTACAGATACGCAGTATTTT
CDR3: CASSPRTSGRVTDTQYF

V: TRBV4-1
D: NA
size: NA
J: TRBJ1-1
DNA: TGCGCCAGCAGCCAAGTAGGACAGAAGTACACTGAAGCTTTCTTT
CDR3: CASSQVGQKYTEAFF

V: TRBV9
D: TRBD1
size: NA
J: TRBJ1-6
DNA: TGTGCCAGCAGCGTACAGGGGGACAGGGCAAATTCACCCCTCCACTTT
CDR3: CASSVQGDRANSPLHF

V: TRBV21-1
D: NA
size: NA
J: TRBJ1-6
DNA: TGTGCCAGCAGCAGGGGGAGGGGAAGGGCAGGGTCACCCCTCCACTTT
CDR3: CASSRGRGRAGSPLHF

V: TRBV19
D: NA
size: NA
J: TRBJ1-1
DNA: TGTGCCAGTAGTCAGGCAGATTCTGAAGCTTTCTTT
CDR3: CASSQADSEAFF

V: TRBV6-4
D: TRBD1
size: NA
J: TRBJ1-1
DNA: TGTGCCAGCAGAGACCCGGGACAGCAGAACACTGAAGCTTTCTTT
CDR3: CASRDPGQQNTEAFF

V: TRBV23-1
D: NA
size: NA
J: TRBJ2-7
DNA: TGCGCCAGCAGTCAAACCCTCCAGGTCGAGCAGTACTTC
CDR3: CASSQTLQVEQYF

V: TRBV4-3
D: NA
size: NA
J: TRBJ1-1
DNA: TGCGCCAGCAGCCAGGGTGACGCGGGTTGGACTGAAGCTTTCTTT
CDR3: CASSQGDAGWTEAFF

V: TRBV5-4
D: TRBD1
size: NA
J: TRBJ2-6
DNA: TGTGCCAGCAGTCCTAGACTCCGGGACAGAAATTCTGGGGCCAACGTCCTGACTTTC
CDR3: CASSPRLRDRNSGANVLTF

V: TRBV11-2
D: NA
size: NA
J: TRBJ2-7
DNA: TGTGCCAGCAGCTTAGAGTCCCTGGGGGCAATCGGAGGTTACGAGCAGTACTTC
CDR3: CASSLESLGAIGGYEQYF

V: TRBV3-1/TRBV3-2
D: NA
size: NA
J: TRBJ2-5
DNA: TGTGCCAGCAGGCGCCCCGGCGGAGAGACCCAGTACTTC
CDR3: CASRRPGGETQYF

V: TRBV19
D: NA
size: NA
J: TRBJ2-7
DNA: TGTGCCAGTAGATCCGGGACAACAGGTTCCTACGAGCAGTACTTC
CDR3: CASRSGTTGSYEQYF

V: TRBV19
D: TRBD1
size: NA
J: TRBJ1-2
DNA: TGTGCCAGTAGTATGTACAAGGACAGGGACCTTCTATATGGCTACACCTTC
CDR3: CASSMYKDRDLLYGYTF

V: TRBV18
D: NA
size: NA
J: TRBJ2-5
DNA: TGTGCCAGCTCCCGGGAAGGAGGAACCCAGTACTTC
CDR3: CASSREGGTQYF

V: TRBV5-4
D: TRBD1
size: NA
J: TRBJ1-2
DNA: TGTGCCAGCAGCCCCGGGAAGGGGGCAGGAGGCTATGGCTACACCTTC
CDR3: CASSPGKGAGGYGYTF

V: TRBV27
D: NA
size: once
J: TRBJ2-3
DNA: TGTGCCAGCAGTTCCCCTCAGGGTACGCAGTATTTT
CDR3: CASSSPQGTQYF

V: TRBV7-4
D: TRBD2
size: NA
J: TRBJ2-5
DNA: TGTGCCAGCGGAAGCGGGGGGGCAAAAGGGGAGACCCAGTACTTC
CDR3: CASGSGGAKGETQYF

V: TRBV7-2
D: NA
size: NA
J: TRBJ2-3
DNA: TGTGCCAGCAGCCTACAGGGCCCAGATACGCAGTATTTT
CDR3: CASSLQGPDTQYF

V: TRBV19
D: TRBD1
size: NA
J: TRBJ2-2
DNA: TGTGCCAGTAGCCCCGGGACAGGGGGCCCGGGGACCGGGGAGCTGTTTTTT
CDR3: CASSPGTGGPGTGELFF

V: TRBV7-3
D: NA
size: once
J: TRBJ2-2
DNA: TGTGCCAGCAGCTTGGGCGGGGGCAACACCGGGGAGCTGTTTTTT
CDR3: CASSLGGGNTGELFF

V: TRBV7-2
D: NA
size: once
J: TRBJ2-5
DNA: TGTGCCAGCAGCCTACAGGGTTTGGAGACCCAGTACTTC
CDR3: CASSLQGLETQYF

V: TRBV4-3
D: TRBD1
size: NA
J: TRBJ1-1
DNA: TGCGCCAGCAGCCAAGATACGGGACAGGCTAACACTGAAGCTTTCTTT
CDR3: CASSQDTGQANTEAFF

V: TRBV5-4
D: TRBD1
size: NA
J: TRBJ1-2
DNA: TGTGCCAGCAGCCCCGGGGGACAGGGTTACTATGGCTACACCTTC
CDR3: CASSPGGQGYYGYTF

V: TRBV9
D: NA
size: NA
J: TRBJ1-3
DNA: TGTGCCAGCAGCGTAGAGAGGGAGTCTGGAAACACCATATATTTT
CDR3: CASSVERESGNTIYF

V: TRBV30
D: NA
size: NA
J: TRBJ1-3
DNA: TGTGCCTGGAGTGTACCAGGTAAAGGAAACACCATATATTTT
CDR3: CAWSVPGKGNTIYF